The following is a T cell receptor beta chain sequence with its context. Researchers ran the PCR with 60 Vbeta and 13 Jbeta primers. Here immunoSEQ multiplex PCR was the method, and the copy in TCRdb shows in-frame clones only, minus some. Among fewer than 250,000 clones listed, 70% to 80% were seen once. CDR3 length equals 13 residues. Between the trimmed V and J ends, which lost 2 bases and 7 bases, there was a span of 9 bases. CDR1 and CDR2 (germline): SGHTA, FQGNSA. The sample is drawn from a study of cytomegalovirus exposure and HLA in healthy donors. This TCR came from a man aged 35 to 55 in good health and CMV-seronegative. What was sequenced was PBMCs. This chain links TRBV7-2 with TRBJ2-1; D gene ambiguous. DNA of the CDR3: TGTGCCAGCAGCTTAAGACTCCTTAATGAGCAGTTCTTC. Translation: CASSLRLLNEQFF.